These 4 T cell receptor beta chains originate from one sample sequenced in a study of blood T cell repertoires in COVID-19. The repertoire was sequenced with immunoSEQ multiplex PCR; TCRdb's copy has only in-frame clones and lacks some. The sample lists about 120,000 clones; around 90% were seen once. Input material: peripheral blood. The receptors here all came from a woman aged 55-75 years with COVID-19, enrolled during active disease.

The chain uses TRBV18 and TRBJ2-7, with 8 nucleotides matching TRBD1. J gave up 7 bases and V 5 bases, and 13 bases lay outside the gene matches. The germline V gene has CDR1 KGHSH and CDR2 LQKENI. This CDR3 spans 15 amino acids. The CDR3: CASSSSQGVKGEQYF. The CDR3 region has the DNA TGTGCCAGCTCATCCTCACAGGGGGTGAAGGGGGAGCAGTACTTC.

This rearrangement joins TRBV7-2 to TRBJ2-3; the D gene is possibly TRBD2 (5 bases). The CDR3 is 14 amino acids. Looked up from germline, CDR1 is SGHTA and CDR2 is FQGNSA. Trimming stripped 4 bases from V and 0 bases from J, with 8 bases between. CDR3 residues: CASSSRTSTDTQYF. CDR3 nucleotides: TGTGCCAGCAGCTCCAGGACTAGCACAGATACGCAGTATTTT. The complete variable domain, with remaining parts taken from reference TRBV7-2 and TRBJ2-3, reads GAGVSQSPSNKVTEKGKDVELRCDPISGHTALYWYRQSLGQGLEFLIYFQGNSAPDKSGLPSDRFSAERTGGSVSTLTIQRTQQEDSAVYLCASSSRTSTDTQYFGPGTRLTVL.

The chain links TRBV5-4 to TRBJ2-4; 11 nucleotides line up with TRBD1. V was clipped by 4 bases and J by 1 base; unmatched bases: 10. The germline V gene encodes CDR1 SGHNT and CDR2 YYREEE (reference sequence). This CDR3 spans 18 amino acids. CDR3 residues: CASSKPGQGVGAKNIQYF. CDR3 in DNA: TGTGCCAGCAGCAAACCGGGACAGGGGGTCGGGGCCAAAAACATTCAGTACTTC.

V gene TRBV2 combines with J gene TRBJ2-2, with 7 positions matching TRBD1. Per the germline V gene, CDR1 is SNHLY and CDR2 is FYNNEI. The CDR3 spans 14 residues. V trimming: 11 bases; J trimming: 5 bases; junction bases outside the gene matches: 11. The CDR3 loop reads CAVPPGQPTGELFF. In DNA, the CDR3 is TGTGCCGTCCCTCCGGGACAGCCGACCGGGGAGCTGTTTTTT.